The 26 T cell receptor beta chains in this list originate from one sample, sequenced in a study of shared clonotypes between healthy human individuals. The data were produced by immunoSEQ multiplex PCR, yet TCRdb's version contains in-frame clones alone and is incomplete. The sample contains around 940,000 clones, around 80% of which appear only once. Sequencing was performed on memory CD4+ T cells sorted from blood. Described subset: CD45RA-negative fraction. The source is a man between 18 and 35 years old in good health.

This clone was detected only a few times. This rearrangement joins TRBV7-9 to TRBJ1-6, with 7 bases aligning to TRBD1. Trimming removed 5 bases from V and 6 bases from J; junction bases left unmatched: 10. Germline CDR1 and CDR2: SEHNR and FQNEAQ (reference sequence). This CDR3 comprises 16 residues. DNA for the CDR3: TGTGCCAGCAGCCTCCGACAGGGCCCCCTTAATTCACCCCTCCACTTT. Its translation: CASSLRQGPLNSPLHF.

The rearrangement joins TRBV7-3 to TRBJ2-2; D is ambiguous. V was clipped by 3 bases and J by 0 bases, with 5 bases between them. From germline, CDR1 is SGHTA and CDR2 FQGTGA. This CDR3 spans 14 amino acids. The DNA of the CDR3 is TGTGCCAGCAGCTTCAGTTCGAACACCGGGGAGCTGTTTTTT. It translates to CASSFSSNTGELFF.

This clone was picked up many times. This chain joins TRBV14 and TRBJ2-1, with 15 bases that match TRBD2. The ends lost 4 bases at V and 8 bases at J; junction bases unmatched: 3. This CDR3 comprises 15 residues. Looked up from germline, CDR1 is SGHDN and CDR2 is FVKESK. The chain's CDR3 is CASSRTSGREDEQFF. CDR3 DNA sequence: TGTGCCAGCAGCCGGACTAGCGGGAGGGAGGATGAGCAGTTCTTC.

The chain links TRBV5-6 to TRBJ1-1, with D uncertain. Germline CDR1 and CDR2: SGHDT and YYEEEE. CDR3 length: 14 amino acids. V was shortened by 0 bases and J by 5 bases, with 11 bases between the two germline ends. The CDR3 nucleotides are TGTGCCAGCAGCTTGGCCGGGGTTGGGACTGAAGCTTTCTTT. Translation gives CASSLAGVGTEAFF. Variable domain in full (rest from reference TRBV5-6 and TRBJ1-1): DAGVTQSPTHLIKTRGQQVTLRCSPKSGHDTVSWYQQALGQGPQFIFQYYEEEERQRGNFPDRFSGHQFPNYSSELNVNALLLGDSALYLCASSLAGVGTEAFFGQGTRLTVV.

This clone was seen a handful of times. This chain links TRBV5-1 with TRBJ1-4; 7 bases line up with TRBD1. The CDR3 runs 14 residues. The junction had 6 bases not matched to a gene; V was cut back by 2 bases and J by 8 bases. Germline lookup yields CDR1 SGHRS and CDR2 YFSETQ. CDR3 DNA: TGCGCCAGCAGCTTAACAGGGGAGGCGGAAAAACTGTTTTTT. It is translated as CASSLTGEAEKLFF. The variable domain in full, completed from reference TRBV5-1 and TRBJ1-4, reads KAGVTQTPRYLIKTRGQQVTLSCSPISGHRSVSWYQQTPGQGLQFLFEYFSETQRNKGNFPGRFSGRQFSNSRSEMNVSTLELGDSALYLCASSLTGEAEKLFFGSGTQLSVL.

This chain links TRBV11-3 with TRBJ2-6; TRBD2 matches at 10 bases. Trimming at V came to 3 bases and at J to 0 bases, leaving 5 bases not matched to a gene. CDR3 length: 18 residues. Germline loops: CDR1 SGHNT, CDR2 YENEEA. Here the CDR3 reads CASSLGLARFSGANVLTF. The CDR3 nucleotides are TGTGCCAGCAGCTTGGGACTAGCGCGGTTCTCTGGGGCCAACGTCCTGACTTTC.

The CDR3 reads CASSGGGEQYF. In nucleotides, the CDR3 is TGTGCCAGCTCAGGGGGCGGGGAGCAGTACTTC. The chain joins TRBV2 to TRBJ2-7; 8 bases fit TRBD1. The CDR3 contains 11 residues. The junction had 4 bases not matched to a gene; V was cut back by 8 bases and J by 7 bases. The germline CDR1 and CDR2 sequences are SNHLY and FYNNEI.

In this sample, this clone turned up once. The chain uses TRBV18 and TRBJ2-1; 9 bases map to TRBD2. The germline V gene has CDR1 KGHSH and CDR2 LQKENI. This CDR3 contains 17 residues. The V and J ends lost 0 bases and 7 bases, in that order; junction bases with no gene match: 10. The CDR3 bases are TGTGCCAGCTCACCACCTAGCGGGGGAGCCGTTGGAAATGAGCAGTTCTTC. Translated, it gives CASSPPSGGAVGNEQFF.

The V gene is TRBV25-1, the J gene TRBJ1-3; 9 bases agree with TRBD1. With 2 bases clipped from V and 2 bases from J, the junction kept 4 bases outside the gene matches. Germline-derived CDR1 and CDR2 are MGHDK and SYGVNS. CDR3 length equals 16 residues. CDR3 sequence (DNA): TGTGCCAGCAGTGAACCGGGACAGGGTGCTGGAAACACCATATATTTT. Translation gives CASSEPGQGAGNTIYF.

J is TRBJ1-2 and V is TRBV28; D not resolved. Per the germline V gene, CDR1 is MDHEN and CDR2 is SYDVKM. The ends were cut back, 6 bases at V and 5 bases at J, with 10 bases in the middle. This CDR3 region has 12 residues. The CDR3: CASSEIKYGYTF. CDR3 coding DNA: TGTGCCAGCAGCGAGATTAAATATGGCTACACCTTC.

The gene calls are TRBV11-2 and TRBJ1-2; the D is unclear. The CDR3 runs to 15 residues. Germline assignment: CDR1 SGHAT and CDR2 FQNNGV. Trimming cost V 1 base and J 7 bases, with 16 bases left between them. The CDR3 sequence: CASSLGLTHKGGYTF. The CDR3 DNA sequence: TGTGCCAGCAGCTTAGGGCTTACCCATAAGGGTGGCTACACCTTC.

Only a few counts were recorded for this clone. The chain couples TRBV28 to TRBJ1-1; 7 bases fit TRBD1. Germline V gives CDR1 MDHEN, CDR2 SYDVKM. The CDR3 runs 13 residues. Losses at the gene ends were 6 bases for V and 7 bases for J; bases not matched to a gene: 8. Here the CDR3 reads CASRTGPVDEAFF. CDR3 sequence (DNA): TGTGCCAGCAGGACAGGGCCCGTTGATGAAGCTTTCTTT. Full variable domain (rest looked up from reference TRBV28 and TRBJ1-1): DVKVTQSSRYLVKRTGEKVFLECVQDMDHENMFWYRQDPGLGLRLIYFSYDVKMKEKGDIPEGYSVSREKKERFSLILESASTNQTSMYLCASRTGPVDEAFFGQGTRLTVV.

The DNA of the CDR3 is TGTGCCAGCAGTTCACAGGACCCCCCAGCGGATACGCAGTATTTT. Translating gives CASSSQDPPADTQYF. The chain links TRBV28 to TRBJ2-3; D is possibly TRBD1 (5 bases). Germline CDR1 is MDHEN and CDR2 is SYDVKM. This CDR3 comprises 15 residues. The germline V and J ends were trimmed by 4 bases and 6 bases, with 17 bases remaining between them.

J is TRBJ1-6 and V is TRBV30; D remains unclear. The CDR3 is 13 amino acids. Trimming shortened V by 2 bases and J by 5 bases, and 7 bases separated the two germline ends. The germline V gene has CDR1 GTSNPN and CDR2 SVGIG (reference sequence). CDR3 nucleotides: TGTGCCTGGAGTTCAAGTCATAATTCACCCCTCCACTTT. Amino acid sequence: CAWSSSHNSPLHF.

V gene TRBV6-1 combines with J gene TRBJ1-5; maybe TRBD1 (5 bases). CDR1 is MNHNS, CDR2 SASEGT, per germline. The CDR3 covers 14 residues. V lost 5 bases and J 6 bases, leaving 14 bases between the germline ends. The CDR3 region is CASSPQGGGQPQHF. The DNA of the CDR3 is TGTGCCAGCAGTCCTCAGGGAGGAGGTCAGCCCCAGCATTTT.

This chain connects TRBV4-3 to TRBJ1-2; D unclear. V was pared by 1 base and J by 0 bases, with 9 bases between. The CDR3 totals 15 residues. Per germline, CDR1 LGHNA and CDR2 YSLEER. CDR3 DNA: TGCGCCAGCAGCCAAGGTCACAACGCTAACTATGGCTACACCTTC. Its protein product is CASSQGHNANYGYTF.

This clone was counted a single time. This rearrangement joins TRBV30 to TRBJ1-6, with D perhaps TRBD1 (5 bases). This CDR3 is 14 amino acids long. Trimming took 2 bases from V and 14 from J, leaving 19 bases between them. Germline V lookup: CDR1 GTSNPN, CDR2 SVGIG (reference sequence). CDR3 amino acids: CAWSHGTPLGTLHF. As DNA, the CDR3 is TGTGCCTGGAGTCACGGGACGCCTTTAGGGACCCTCCACTTT.

On this clone: This sample also contains other DNA sequences that code for the same CDR3. The V call is TRBV5-1, the J call TRBJ2-7; perhaps TRBD1 as D (6 bases). The germline V gene encodes CDR1 SGHRS and CDR2 YFSETQ. V gave up 4 bases and J gave up 1 base, with 9 bases separating them. CDR3 length: 13 amino acids. DNA for the CDR3: TGCGCCAGCAGCAAAGGGGGATCCTACGAGCAGTACTTC. It yields the protein CASSKGGSYEQYF.

The V and J genes are TRBV10-2 and TRBJ1-3; the D is unclear. CDR1 and CDR2 (germline): WSHSY, SAAADI. V lost 5 bases and J 4 bases, leaving 6 bases between the germline ends. The CDR3 consists of 12 residues. The CDR3, as DNA: TGCGCCAGCAGTTTTGAGGGAAACACCATATATTTT. Its translation: CASSFEGNTIYF.

This rearrangement joins TRBV5-1 to TRBJ2-5; TRBD1 matches 9 bases. V gave up 0 bases and J gave up 5 bases; unmatched junction bases: 2. CDR1 is SGHRS, CDR2 YFSETQ, per germline. The CDR3 has 14 residues. The CDR3 region is CASSLGGQGETQYF. Here the CDR3 DNA reads TGCGCCAGCAGCTTGGGAGGACAGGGGGAGACCCAGTACTTC.

As for this clone: Other DNA sequences in the sample encode the same CDR3. J is TRBJ1-6 and V is TRBV7-8, with 7 bases identical to TRBD1. This CDR3 is 16 amino acids long. Germline V gives CDR1 SGHVS, CDR2 FQNEAQ. Losses at the gene ends were 5 bases for V and 0 bases for J; bases not matched to a gene: 4. CDR3 bases: TGTGCCAGCAGCCCCCGACAGGGCTCCTATAATTCACCCCTCCACTTT. It encodes CASSPRQGSYNSPLHF.

V is TRBV5-4 and J is TRBJ2-2; 8 bases are shared with TRBD1. Germline loops: CDR1 SGHNT, CDR2 YYREEE (reference sequence). Trimming removed 4 bases from V and 6 bases from J; junction bases left unmatched: 5. This CDR3 is 14 amino acids long. The CDR3 loop reads CASSVQGVPGELFF. The CDR3 DNA is TGTGCCAGCAGCGTACAGGGGGTCCCCGGGGAGCTGTTTTTT.

Concerning this clone itself: The same CDR3 is also encoded by other DNA sequences in this sample. J is TRBJ1-2 and V is TRBV29-1; 10 bases agree with TRBD1. Germline V gene sequence: CDR1 SQVTM, CDR2 ANQGSEA. J lost 2 bases, V lost 6 bases, and 3 bases had no gene match. The CDR3 length is 13 residues. The CDR3 sequence: CSVTGQGNYGYTF. CDR3 sequence (DNA): TGCAGCGTCACGGGACAGGGGAACTATGGCTACACCTTC.

This clone was seen more than once but under ten times. The V gene is TRBV27, the J gene TRBJ1-1, with TRBD1 identical over 7 bases. The CDR3 totals 14 residues. Trimming at V came to 6 bases and at J to 2 bases, leaving 6 bases not matched to a gene. The V gene's germline CDR1 is MNHEY and CDR2 SMNVEV (reference sequence). CDR3: CASRPGQRNTEAFF. The CDR3 nucleotides read TGTGCCAGCAGGCCGGGACAGAGAAACACTGAAGCTTTCTTT.

The chain employs TRBV2 and TRBJ1-2; a possible D gene is TRBD1 (6 bases). The germline V gene has CDR1 SNHLY and CDR2 FYNNEI. Trimming took off 10 bases at V and 8 bases at J, with 23 bases between the two ends. CDR3 length: 14 amino acids. The chain's CDR3 is CAKPTTGQFYGYTF. CDR3 nucleotides: TGTGCCAAACCAACCACAGGGCAGTTTTACGGCTACACCTTC. Using reference TRBV2 and TRBJ1-2 for the parts outside the CDR3, the full variable domain is EPEVTQTPSHQVTQMGQEVILRCVPISNHLYFYWYRQILGQKVEFLVSFYNNEISEKSEIFDDQFSVERPDGSNFTLKIRSTKLEDSAMYFCAKPTTGQFYGYTFGSGTRLTVV.

The CDR3 sequence is CASSSQGPGELFF. CDR3 in DNA: TGTGCCAGCAGCTCGCAGGGGCCCGGGGAGCTGTTTTTT. The chain combines TRBV11-2 with TRBJ2-2; D is possibly TRBD1 (6 bases). The CDR3 totals 13 residues. Trimming took off 4 bases at V and 6 bases at J, with 9 bases between the two ends. CDR1 SGHAT and CDR2 FQNNGV come from the germline V gene. The complete variable domain, with remaining parts taken from reference TRBV11-2 and TRBJ2-2, reads EAGVAQSPRYKIIEKRQSVAFWCNPISGHATLYWYQQILGQGPKLLIQFQNNGVVDDSQLPKDRFSAERLKGVDSTLKIQPAKLEDSAVYLCASSSQGPGELFFGEGSRLTVL.